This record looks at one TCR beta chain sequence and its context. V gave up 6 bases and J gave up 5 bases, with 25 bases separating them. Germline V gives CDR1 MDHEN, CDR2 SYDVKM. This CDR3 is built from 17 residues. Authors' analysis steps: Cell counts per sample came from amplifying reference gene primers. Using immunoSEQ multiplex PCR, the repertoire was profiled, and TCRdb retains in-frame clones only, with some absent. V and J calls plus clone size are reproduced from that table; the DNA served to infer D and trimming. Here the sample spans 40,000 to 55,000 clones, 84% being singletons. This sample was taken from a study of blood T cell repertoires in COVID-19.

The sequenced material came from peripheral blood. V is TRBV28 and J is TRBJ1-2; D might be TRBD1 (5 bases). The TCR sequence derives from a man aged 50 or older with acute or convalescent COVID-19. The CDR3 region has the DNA TGTGCCAGCAGAACACCCGGGGGGGAAGAAGGTCGATATGGCTACACCTTC. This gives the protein CASRTPGGEEGRYGYTF.